The sequence of this TCR beta chain was determined in a study of T cell changes during pregnancy in multiple sclerosis. The assay was immunoSEQ multiplex PCR, and TCRdb's table has in-frame clones only and misses some. The data show under 50,000 clones, approximately 93% seen once. This receptor was identified in a female donor with multiple sclerosis, enrolled in a pregnancy study. Here the sequenced sample was CD8+ T cells from peripheral blood mononuclear cells, taken in the third trimester of pregnancy.

The CDR3 DNA sequence: TGTGCCAGCACCGGCGGGGGAGGGGTAAGTGGTGCCCCATTCACCGGGGAGCTGTTTTTT. It specifies CASTGGGGVSGAPFTGELFF. V and J are TRBV9 and TRBJ2-2, with TRBD2 identical over 7 bases. With V trimmed by 6 bases and J by 4 bases, 24 bases remained unmatched. CDR1 SGDLS and CDR2 YYNGEE come from the germline V gene. The CDR3 has 20 residues. Drawing the rest from reference TRBV9 and TRBJ2-2, the complete variable domain is DSGVTQTPKHLITATGQRVTLRCSPRSGDLSVYWYQQSLDQGLQFLIQYYNGEERAKGNILERFSAQQFPDLHSELNLSSLELGDSALYFCASTGGGGVSGAPFTGELFFGEGSRLTVL.